The sequence of this T cell receptor beta chain was determined in a study of shared clonotypes between healthy human individuals. TCRdb keeps only in-frame clones here, not all; method: immunoSEQ multiplex PCR. The table lists fewer than 3 million clones, about nine tenths of them singletons. Per the germline V gene, CDR1 is MNHNY and CDR2 is SVGAGI (reference sequence). Trimming shortened V by 5 bases and J by 13 bases, and 20 bases separated the two germline ends. The CDR3 is made up of 13 amino acids. Division of CD4+ cells produced a CD45RA+ naive subset and a CD45RA-negative memory subset. This TCR came from a man between 18 and 35 years old in good health. Some clones in this sample may be carry-over from other donors' samples. The sequenced sample was naive CD4+ T cells from PBMCs. Subset defined: CD45RA+ positively selected. The chain has TRBV6-6 and TRBJ1-2; D uncertain. The CDR3 nucleotides are TGTGCCAGCAGTCCAACCCCGTACCAGTATGGCACCTTC. Translation gives CASSPTPYQYGTF.